This section outlines one T cell receptor beta chain sequence together with its context. The antigen is undetermined. The data are from a study of T cell therapy after organ transplantation. Study-wide points: Post-therapy CD8 clonality change correlated inversely with pretherapy clonality.

This table comes from immunoSEQ multiplex PCR, and its TCRdb copy is limited to in-frame clones, with some not included. The table records some 17,000 clones, 85% of them present only once. Germline-derived CDR1 and CDR2 are SGHAT and FQDESV (reference sequence). This CDR3 is built from 16 residues. The germline V and J ends were trimmed by 1 base and 6 bases, with 19 bases remaining between them. Time point here: 20-29 weeks after completion of therapy. These patients had received solid-organ transplants and had drug-resistant or recurrent cytomegalovirus. This chain uses TRBV11-1 with TRBJ2-7, with D perhaps TRBD2 (5 bases). The TCR comes from a human patient who had received a solid organ transplant and had CMV disease. Certain T cells may be donor cells from the graft. The input for sequencing was CD8+ T cells from blood, taken after autologous CMV-specific T cell therapy. CDR3 nucleotide sequence: TGTGCCAGCAGCTTAGATGTTGACTATTCCACTTCCGAGCAGTACTTC. This sequence encodes CASSLDVDYSTSEQYF.